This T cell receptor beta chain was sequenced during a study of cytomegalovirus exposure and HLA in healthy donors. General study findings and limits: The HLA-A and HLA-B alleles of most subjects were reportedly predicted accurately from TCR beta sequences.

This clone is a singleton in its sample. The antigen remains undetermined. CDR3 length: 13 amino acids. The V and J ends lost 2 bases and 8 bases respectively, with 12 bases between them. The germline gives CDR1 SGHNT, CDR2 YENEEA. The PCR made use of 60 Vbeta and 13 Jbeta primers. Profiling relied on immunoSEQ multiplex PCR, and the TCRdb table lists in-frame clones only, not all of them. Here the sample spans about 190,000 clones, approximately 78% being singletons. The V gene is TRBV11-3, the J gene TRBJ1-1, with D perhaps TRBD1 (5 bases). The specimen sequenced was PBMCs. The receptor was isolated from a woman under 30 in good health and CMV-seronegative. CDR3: CASSLRDWTEAFF. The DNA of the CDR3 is TGTGCCAGCAGCTTACGAGACTGGACAGAAGCTTTCTTT.